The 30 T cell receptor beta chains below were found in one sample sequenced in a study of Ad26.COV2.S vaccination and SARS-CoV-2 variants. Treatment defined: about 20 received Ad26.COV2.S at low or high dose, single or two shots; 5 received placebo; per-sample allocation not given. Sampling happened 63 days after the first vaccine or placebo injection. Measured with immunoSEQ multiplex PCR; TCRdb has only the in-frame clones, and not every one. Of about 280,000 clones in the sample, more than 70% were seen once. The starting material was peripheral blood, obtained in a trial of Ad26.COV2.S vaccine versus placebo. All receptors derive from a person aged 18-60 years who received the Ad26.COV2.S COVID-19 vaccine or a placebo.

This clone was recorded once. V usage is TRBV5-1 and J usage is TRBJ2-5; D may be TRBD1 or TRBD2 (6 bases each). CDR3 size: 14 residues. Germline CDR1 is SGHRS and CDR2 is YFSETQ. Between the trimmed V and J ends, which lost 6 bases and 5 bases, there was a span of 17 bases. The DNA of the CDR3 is TGCGCCAGCAACGGAGGGGGGAGTGGGGAGACCCAGTACTTC. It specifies CASNGGGSGETQYF.

The CDR3: CASSQVSGYNEQFF. CDR3 in DNA: TGTGCCAGCAGCCAAGTTAGTGGTTACAATGAGCAGTTCTTC. V gene TRBV14 combines with J gene TRBJ2-1; D ambiguous. Trimming cost V 1 base and J 4 bases, with 8 bases left between them. This CDR3 is 14 amino acids long. Per the germline V gene, CDR1 is SGHDN and CDR2 is FVKESK. Using reference TRBV14 and TRBJ2-1 for the parts outside the CDR3, the full variable domain is EAGVTQFPSHSVIEKGQTVTLRCDPISGHDNLYWYRRVMGKEIKFLLHFVKESKQDESGMPNNRFLAERTGGTYSTLKVQPAELEDSGVYFCASSQVSGYNEQFFGPGTRLTVL.

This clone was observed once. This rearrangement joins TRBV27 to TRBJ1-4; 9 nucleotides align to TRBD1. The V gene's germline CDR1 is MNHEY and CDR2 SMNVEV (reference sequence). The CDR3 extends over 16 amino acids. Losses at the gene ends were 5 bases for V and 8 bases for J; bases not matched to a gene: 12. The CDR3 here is CASSPLPGQGREKLFF. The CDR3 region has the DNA TGTGCCAGCAGTCCCCTTCCGGGACAGGGTAGGGAAAAACTGTTTTTT.

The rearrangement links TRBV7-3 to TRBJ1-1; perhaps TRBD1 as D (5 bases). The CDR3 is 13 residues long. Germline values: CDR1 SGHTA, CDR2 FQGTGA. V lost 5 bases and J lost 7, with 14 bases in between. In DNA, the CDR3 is TGTGCCAGCAGCCCAGACAGTCGTTTTGAAGCTTTCTTT. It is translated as CASSPDSRFEAFF.

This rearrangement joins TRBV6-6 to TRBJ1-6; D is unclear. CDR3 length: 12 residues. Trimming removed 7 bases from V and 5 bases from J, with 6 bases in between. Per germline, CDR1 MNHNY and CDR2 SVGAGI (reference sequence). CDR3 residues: CASTDNNSPLHF. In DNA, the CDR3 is TGTGCCAGCACCGATAATAATTCACCCCTCCACTTT.

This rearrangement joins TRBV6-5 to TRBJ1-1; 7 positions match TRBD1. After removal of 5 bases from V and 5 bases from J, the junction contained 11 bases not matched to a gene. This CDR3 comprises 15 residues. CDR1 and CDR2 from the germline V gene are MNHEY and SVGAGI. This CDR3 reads CASSPEGGRFTEAFF. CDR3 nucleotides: TGTGCCAGCAGTCCCGAAGGGGGCAGGTTTACTGAAGCTTTCTTT.

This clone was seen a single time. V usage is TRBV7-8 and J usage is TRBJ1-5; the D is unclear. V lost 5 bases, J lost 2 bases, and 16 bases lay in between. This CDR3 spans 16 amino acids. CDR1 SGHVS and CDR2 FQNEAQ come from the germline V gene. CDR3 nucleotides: TGTGCCAGCAGCCCGCTGCCGCCCGGAGGCAATCAGCCCCAGCATTTT. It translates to CASSPLPPGGNQPQHF.

CDR3 loop: CASSYGWGTLNTEAFF. CDR3 nucleotide sequence: TGTGCCAGCAGTTACGGTTGGGGGACACTTAACACTGAAGCTTTCTTT. The J gene is TRBJ1-1, the V gene TRBV6-5, with D tentatively TRBD1 (6 bases). CDR1 and CDR2 from the germline V gene are MNHEY and SVGAGI. The CDR3 spans 16 residues. V dropped 2 bases and J dropped 2 bases, with 15 bases sitting between them.

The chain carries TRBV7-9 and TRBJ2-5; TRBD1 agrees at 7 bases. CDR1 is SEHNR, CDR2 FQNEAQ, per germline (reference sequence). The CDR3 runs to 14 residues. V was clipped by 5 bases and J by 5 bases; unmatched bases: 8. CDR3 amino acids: CASSRTGVLETQYF. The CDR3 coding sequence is TGTGCCAGCAGCCGGACAGGAGTTTTGGAGACCCAGTACTTC. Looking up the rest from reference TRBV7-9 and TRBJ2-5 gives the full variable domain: DTGVSQNPRHKITKRGQNVTFRCDPISEHNRLYWYRQTLGQGPEFLTYFQNEAQLEKSRLLSDRFSAERPKGSFSTLEIQRTEQGDSAMYLCASSRTGVLETQYFGPGTRLLVL.

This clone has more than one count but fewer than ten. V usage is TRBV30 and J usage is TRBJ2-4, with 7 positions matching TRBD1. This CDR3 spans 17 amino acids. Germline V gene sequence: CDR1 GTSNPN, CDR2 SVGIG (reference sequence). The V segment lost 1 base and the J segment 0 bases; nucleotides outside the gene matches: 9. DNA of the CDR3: TGTGCCTGGAGTGCCGGGACAGCTGCACTAGCCAAAAACATTCAGTACTTC. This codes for CAWSAGTAALAKNIQYF.

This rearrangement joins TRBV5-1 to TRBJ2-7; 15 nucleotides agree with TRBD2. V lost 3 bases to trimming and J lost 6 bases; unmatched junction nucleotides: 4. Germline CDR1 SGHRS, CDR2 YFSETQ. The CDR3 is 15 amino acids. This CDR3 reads CASSSGTSGRSEQYF. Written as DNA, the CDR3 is TGCGCCAGCAGCTCCGGGACTAGCGGGAGGTCCGAGCAGTACTTC.

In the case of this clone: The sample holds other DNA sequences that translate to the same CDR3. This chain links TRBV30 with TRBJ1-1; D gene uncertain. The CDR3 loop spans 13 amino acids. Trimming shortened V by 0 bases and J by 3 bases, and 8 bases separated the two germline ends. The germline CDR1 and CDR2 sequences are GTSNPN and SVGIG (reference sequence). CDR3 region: CAWSVREDTEAFF. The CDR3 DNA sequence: TGTGCCTGGAGTGTAAGGGAGGACACTGAAGCTTTCTTT.

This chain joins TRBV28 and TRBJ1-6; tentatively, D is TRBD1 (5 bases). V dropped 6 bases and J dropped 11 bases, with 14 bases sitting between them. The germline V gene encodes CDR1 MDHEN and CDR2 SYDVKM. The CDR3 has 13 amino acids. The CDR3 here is CASSVLGDTPLHF. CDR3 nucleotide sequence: TGTGCCAGCAGCGTACTGGGGGATACACCCCTCCACTTT.

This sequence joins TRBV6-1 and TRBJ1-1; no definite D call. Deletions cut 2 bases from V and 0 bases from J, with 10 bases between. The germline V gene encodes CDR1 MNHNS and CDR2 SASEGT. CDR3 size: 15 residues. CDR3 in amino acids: CASSEWAGLNTEAFF. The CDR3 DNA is TGTGCCAGCAGTGAATGGGCAGGCTTGAACACTGAAGCTTTCTTT.

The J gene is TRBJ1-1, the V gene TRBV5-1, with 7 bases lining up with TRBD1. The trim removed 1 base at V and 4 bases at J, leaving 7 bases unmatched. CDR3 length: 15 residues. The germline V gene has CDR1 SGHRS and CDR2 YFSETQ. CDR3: CASSLRGGWTTEAFF. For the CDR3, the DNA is TGCGCCAGCAGCTTGAGAGGGGGCTGGACCACTGAAGCTTTCTTT.

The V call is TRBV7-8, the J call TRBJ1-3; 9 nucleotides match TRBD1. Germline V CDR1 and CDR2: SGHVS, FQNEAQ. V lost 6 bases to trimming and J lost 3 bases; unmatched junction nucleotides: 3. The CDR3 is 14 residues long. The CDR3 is CASSRDRVGNTIYF. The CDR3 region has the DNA TGTGCCAGCAGTAGGGACAGGGTTGGAAACACCATATATTTT.

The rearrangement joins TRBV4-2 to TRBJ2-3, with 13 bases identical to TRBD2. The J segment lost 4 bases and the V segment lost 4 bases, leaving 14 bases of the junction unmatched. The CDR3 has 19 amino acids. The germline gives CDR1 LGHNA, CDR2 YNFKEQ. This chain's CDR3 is CASSLLTSGGAIRSDTQYF. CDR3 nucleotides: TGTGCCAGCAGCCTACTTACTAGCGGGGGGGCGATTCGGTCAGATACGCAGTATTTT.

CDR3 in DNA: TGTGCCAGCAGCCACAGGGGGCCAGACTCACCCCTCCACTTT. Translating it yields CASSHRGPDSPLHF. The genes are TRBV3-1 (or the pseudogene TRBV3-2) and TRBJ1-6; 8 nucleotides match TRBD1. CDR1 is LGHDT and CDR2 is YNNKEL in the germline V gene (reference sequence). The V gene end was trimmed by 3 bases and the J gene end by 10 bases; junction bases not matched to a gene: 5. There are 14 residues in the CDR3.

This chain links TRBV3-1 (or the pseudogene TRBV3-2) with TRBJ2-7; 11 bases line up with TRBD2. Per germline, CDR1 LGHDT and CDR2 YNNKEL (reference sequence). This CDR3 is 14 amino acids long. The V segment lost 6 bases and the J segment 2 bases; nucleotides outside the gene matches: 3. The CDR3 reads CASRLAGDPYEQYF. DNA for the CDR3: TGTGCCAGCAGACTAGCGGGAGATCCCTACGAGCAGTACTTC.

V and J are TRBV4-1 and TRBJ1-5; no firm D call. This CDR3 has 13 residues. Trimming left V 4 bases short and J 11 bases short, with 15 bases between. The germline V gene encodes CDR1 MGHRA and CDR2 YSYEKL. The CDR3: CASSPRPPFAQHF. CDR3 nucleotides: TGCGCCAGCAGCCCCCGACCTCCGTTTGCCCAGCATTTT.

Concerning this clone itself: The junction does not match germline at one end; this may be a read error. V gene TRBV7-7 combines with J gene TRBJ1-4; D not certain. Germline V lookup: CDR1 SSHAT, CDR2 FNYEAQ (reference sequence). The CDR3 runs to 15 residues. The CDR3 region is CASSPRVGYNEKLFF. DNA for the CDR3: TGTGCTAGCAGCCCGCGGGTGGGTTATAATGAAAAACTGTTTTTT.

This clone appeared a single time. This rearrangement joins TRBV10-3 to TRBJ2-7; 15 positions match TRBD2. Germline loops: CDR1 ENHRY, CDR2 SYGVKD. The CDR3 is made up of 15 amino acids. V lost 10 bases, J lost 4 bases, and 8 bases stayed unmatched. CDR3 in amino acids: CASGGTSGRSYEQYF. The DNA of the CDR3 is TGTGCCAGCGGGGGGACTAGCGGGAGGTCTTACGAGCAGTACTTC.

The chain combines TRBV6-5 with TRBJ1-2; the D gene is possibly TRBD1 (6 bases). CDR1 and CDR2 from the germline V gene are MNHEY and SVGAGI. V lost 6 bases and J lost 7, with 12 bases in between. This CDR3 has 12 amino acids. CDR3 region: CASSTGRSGYTF. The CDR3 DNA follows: TGTGCCAGCAGCACAGGGAGAAGTGGCTACACCTTC.

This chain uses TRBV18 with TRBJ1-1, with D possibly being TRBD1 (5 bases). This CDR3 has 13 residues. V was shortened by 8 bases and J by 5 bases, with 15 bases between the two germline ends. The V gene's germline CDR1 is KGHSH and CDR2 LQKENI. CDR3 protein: CASRPWGKTEAFF. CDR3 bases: TGTGCCAGCCGGCCTTGGGGGAAAACTGAAGCTTTCTTT.

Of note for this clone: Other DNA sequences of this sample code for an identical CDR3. The CDR3 spells CASSLAGQGAGNEQFF. The CDR3 coding sequence is TGCGCCAGCAGCTTGGCGGGACAGGGGGCAGGGAATGAGCAGTTCTTC. V usage is TRBV5-1 and J usage is TRBJ2-1; 12 bases map to TRBD1. J lost 7 bases, V lost 0 bases, and 5 bases had no gene match. Germline CDR1 is SGHRS and CDR2 is YFSETQ. The CDR3 is made up of 16 amino acids.

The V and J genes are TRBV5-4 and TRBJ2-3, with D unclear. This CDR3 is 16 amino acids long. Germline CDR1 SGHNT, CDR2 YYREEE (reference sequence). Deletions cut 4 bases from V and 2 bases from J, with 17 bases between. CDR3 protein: CASSLSRELYTDTQYF. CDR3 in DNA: TGTGCCAGCAGCCTATCCCGAGAGTTATACACAGATACGCAGTATTTT.

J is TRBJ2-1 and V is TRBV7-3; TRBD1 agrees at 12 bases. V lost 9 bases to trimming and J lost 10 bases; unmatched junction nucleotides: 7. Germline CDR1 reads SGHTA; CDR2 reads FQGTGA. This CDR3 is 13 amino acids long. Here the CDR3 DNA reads TGTGCCAGTTCCGGGACAGGGGGCCTCGAGCAGTTCTTC. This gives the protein CASSGTGGLEQFF.

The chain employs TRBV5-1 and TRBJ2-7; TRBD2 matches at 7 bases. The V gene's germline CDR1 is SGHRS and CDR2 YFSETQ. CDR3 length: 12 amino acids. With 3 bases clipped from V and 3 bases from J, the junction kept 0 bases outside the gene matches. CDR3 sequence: CASSSGGYEQYF. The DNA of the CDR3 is TGCGCCAGCAGCTCGGGGGGCTACGAGCAGTACTTC.

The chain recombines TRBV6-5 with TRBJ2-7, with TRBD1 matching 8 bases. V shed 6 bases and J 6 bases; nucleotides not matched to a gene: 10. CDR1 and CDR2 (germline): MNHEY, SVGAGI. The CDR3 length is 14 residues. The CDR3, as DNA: TGTGCCAGCAGGGACAGGGCCTCCAATGGCGAGCAGTACTTC. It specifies CASRDRASNGEQYF.

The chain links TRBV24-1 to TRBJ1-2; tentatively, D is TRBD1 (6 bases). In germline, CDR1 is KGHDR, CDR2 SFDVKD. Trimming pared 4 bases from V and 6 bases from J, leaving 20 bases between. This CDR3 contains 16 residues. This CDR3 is CATSEGAAGAVDGYTF. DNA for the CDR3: TGTGCCACCAGTGAAGGGGCGGCAGGGGCGGTTGATGGCTACACCTTC.